This TCR beta chain was recorded in a study of CD8 T cells in ankylosing spondylitis. To note about this clonotype: Its antigen is unknown.

From germline, CDR1 is LGHNA and CDR2 YNFKEQ. With 4 bases removed from V and 2 bases from J, the gap between germline ends came to 9 bases. The CDR3 consists of 13 residues. Study findings and constraints: Typical of ankylosing spondylitis blood, it appeared, was a TCR beta motif of fewer than 10 highly homologous variants. Earlier literature documents some of the motif variants in reactive arthritis synovial fluid and blood. Significant enrichment of disease-linked clones was reportedly seen in matched ankylosing spondylitis synovial fluid. Clones linked to disease, bearing a CD8+ phenotype, were relatively rare in peripheral blood.

Quantitative barcoded 5'-RACE was used to prepare TCR beta libraries. TCRdb itself ran the 5' RACE reads through MiXCR, one entry per CDR3 protein. This table has under 850,000 distinct CDR3 sequences, roughly 20% appearing once. Sequencing was carried out using blood, either unsorted or a sorted T cell fraction (not recorded which). The TCR sequence derives from a male donor with ankylosing spondylitis. This chain uses TRBV4-2 with TRBJ2-7; TRBD1 might be the D (5 bases). DNA for the CDR3: TGTGCCAGCAGCCCACAGGAGACCTACGAGCAGTACTTC. Protein sequence: CASSPQETYEQYF.